Listed below are T cell receptor beta chains from one sample, sequenced in a study of blood T cell repertoires in COVID-19. Clones were sequenced by immunoSEQ multiplex PCR, and TCRdb holds only the in-frame ones, with some missing. The table shows roughly 250,000 clones, with about 76% occurring only once. Material for sequencing was peripheral blood. These receptors all come from a woman aged 60-75 years with active or convalescent COVID-19. The CDR3 runs from the conserved cysteine through the conserved F or W. D genes are given only for firm matches. Some rows mark clone size as missing; the rest say once, few, many or name a class of expanded clone.

v_gene: TRBV19; j_gene: TRBJ1-1; d_gene: TRBD1; abundance: NA; CDR3aa: CASIRTGLWTEAFF; CDR3nt: TGTGCCAGTATCCGGACAGGGCTTTGGACTGAAGCTTTCTTT
v_gene: TRBV5-5; j_gene: TRBJ1-2; d_gene: NA; abundance: NA; CDR3aa: CASSLTPRAGENGYTF; CDR3nt: TGTGCCAGCAGCTTGACCCCAAGGGCAGGGGAGAATGGCTACACCTTC
v_gene: TRBV14; j_gene: TRBJ2-3; d_gene: NA; abundance: NA; CDR3aa: CASSQARGITDTQYF; CDR3nt: TGTGCCAGCAGCCAAGCTCGGGGAATCACAGATACGCAGTATTTT
v_gene: TRBV10-1; j_gene: TRBJ1-1; d_gene: TRBD1; abundance: NA; CDR3aa: CASSDSGGQPHTEAFF; CDR3nt: TGCGCCAGCAGTGACTCCGGGGGACAGCCTCACACTGAAGCTTTCTTT
v_gene: TRBV10-2; j_gene: TRBJ2-1; d_gene: TRBD2; abundance: NA; CDR3aa: CASTPSGGANEQFF; CDR3nt: TGCGCCAGCACCCCTAGCGGGGGGGCCAATGAGCAGTTCTTC
v_gene: TRBV12-3/TRBV12-4; j_gene: TRBJ1-2; d_gene: NA; abundance: NA; CDR3aa: CASSSGTPYGYTF; CDR3nt: TGTGCCAGCAGTTCCGGGACACCTTATGGCTACACCTTC
v_gene: TRBV27; j_gene: TRBJ1-1; d_gene: NA; abundance: once; CDR3aa: CASSLRGPDNEAFF; CDR3nt: TGTGCCAGCAGTTTACGGGGTCCTGATAATGAAGCTTTCTTT
v_gene: TRBV19; j_gene: TRBJ2-1; d_gene: TRBD1; abundance: NA; CDR3aa: CASRRPRGDRGINEQFF; CDR3nt: TGTGCCAGTAGGCGCCCTCGGGGGGACAGGGGAATAAATGAGCAGTTCTTC
v_gene: TRBV10-3; j_gene: TRBJ1-6; d_gene: TRBD1; abundance: NA; CDR3aa: CATRQGEKPQLGQNSPLHF; CDR3nt: TGTGCCACCCGACAGGGCGAAAAACCCCAGCTAGGTCAGAATTCACCCCTCCACTTT
v_gene: TRBV19; j_gene: TRBJ2-7; d_gene: NA; abundance: NA; CDR3aa: CASSNQGYEQYF; CDR3nt: TGTGCCAGTAGCAACCAGGGCTACGAGCAGTACTTC
v_gene: TRBV6-5; j_gene: TRBJ1-1; d_gene: TRBD1; abundance: NA; CDR3aa: CASSFRDRVTGTEAFF; CDR3nt: TGTGCCAGCAGTTTCCGGGACAGGGTTACTGGGACTGAAGCTTTCTTT
v_gene: TRBV9; j_gene: TRBJ1-4; d_gene: TRBD1; abundance: NA; CDR3aa: CASSPRQGINEKLFF; CDR3nt: TGTGCCAGCAGCCCCCGACAGGGGATTAATGAAAAACTGTTTTTT
v_gene: TRBV10-3; j_gene: TRBJ2-2; d_gene: TRBD1; abundance: few; CDR3aa: CATSAGIGTGSNTGELFF; CDR3nt: TGTGCCACCAGTGCAGGTATCGGGACAGGGTCTAACACCGGGGAGCTGTTTTTT
v_gene: TRBV3-1/TRBV3-2; j_gene: TRBJ1-5; d_gene: NA; abundance: once; CDR3aa: CASSQDLAANGGQPQHF; CDR3nt: TGTGCCAGCAGCCAAGATTTGGCCGCCAACGGGGGGCAGCCCCAGCATTTT
v_gene: TRBV29-1; j_gene: TRBJ1-2; d_gene: TRBD1; abundance: once; CDR3aa: CSVDRGLGYTF; CDR3nt: TGCAGCGTTGACAGGGGGCTTGGCTACACCTTC
v_gene: TRBV7-2; j_gene: TRBJ1-3; d_gene: NA; abundance: NA; CDR3aa: CASSFSPVTGRGTIYF; CDR3nt: TGTGCTAGCAGCTTCAGTCCAGTGACTGGAAGGGGCACCATATATTTT
v_gene: TRBV18; j_gene: TRBJ1-5; d_gene: NA; abundance: NA; CDR3aa: CASSQLLSNQPQHF; CDR3nt: TGTGCCAGCTCACAGCTACTTAGCAATCAGCCCCAGCATTTT
v_gene: TRBV19; j_gene: TRBJ2-3; d_gene: TRBD1; abundance: NA; CDR3aa: CASSFRQGHTDTQYF; CDR3nt: TGTGCCAGTAGTTTCCGACAGGGCCATACAGATACGCAGTATTTT
v_gene: TRBV4-3; j_gene: TRBJ2-1; d_gene: NA; abundance: NA; CDR3aa: CASSQVGQGNEQFF; CDR3nt: TGCGCCAGCAGCCAAGTCGGTCAGGGCAATGAGCAGTTCTTC
v_gene: TRBV7-6; j_gene: TRBJ1-1; d_gene: NA; abundance: NA; CDR3aa: CASSPLDTEAFF; CDR3nt: TGTGCCAGCAGCCCGTTAGACACTGAAGCTTTCTTT
v_gene: TRBV14; j_gene: TRBJ1-2; d_gene: NA; abundance: NA; CDR3aa: CASSQRSGHSYGYTF; CDR3nt: TGTGCCAGCAGCCAAAGATCGGGACATTCCTATGGCTACACCTTC
v_gene: TRBV30; j_gene: TRBJ1-1; d_gene: NA; abundance: many; CDR3aa: CAWSQGWTEAFF; CDR3nt: TGTGCCTGGAGCCAGGGATGGACTGAAGCTTTCTTT
v_gene: TRBV10-3; j_gene: TRBJ1-1; d_gene: TRBD1; abundance: NA; CDR3aa: CAISLRGRRAFF; CDR3nt: TGTGCCATCAGTCTCAGGGGGCGCAGGGCTTTCTTT
v_gene: TRBV6-5; j_gene: TRBJ1-1; d_gene: TRBD1; abundance: NA; CDR3aa: CATSWTGNTEAFF; CDR3nt: TGTGCCACTTCCTGGACAGGGAACACTGAAGCTTTCTTT
v_gene: TRBV2; j_gene: TRBJ1-1; d_gene: NA; abundance: once; CDR3aa: CASIQVTEAFF; CDR3nt: TGTGCCAGCATCCAGGTCACTGAAGCTTTCTTT
v_gene: TRBV10-3; j_gene: TRBJ2-7; d_gene: TRBD2; abundance: NA; CDR3aa: CAISGTSGGAHEQYF; CDR3nt: TGTGCCATCAGTGGGACTAGCGGGGGGGCGCACGAGCAGTACTTC
v_gene: TRBV18; j_gene: TRBJ1-2; d_gene: TRBD1; abundance: NA; CDR3aa: CASSPPDRVNYGYTF; CDR3nt: TGTGCCAGCTCACCACCTGACAGGGTTAACTATGGCTACACCTTC
v_gene: TRBV11-2; j_gene: TRBJ2-1; d_gene: TRBD2; abundance: once; CDR3aa: CASSPTGTSGRSSYNEQFF; CDR3nt: TGTGCCAGCAGTCCGACCGGGACTAGCGGGCGGAGCTCCTACAATGAGCAGTTCTTC
v_gene: TRBV4-2; j_gene: TRBJ2-4; d_gene: TRBD2; abundance: NA; CDR3aa: CASSELASAKNIQYF; CDR3nt: TGTGCCAGCAGCGAACTAGCGTCTGCCAAAAACATTCAGTACTTC
v_gene: TRBV10-2; j_gene: TRBJ2-5; d_gene: TRBD2; abundance: NA; CDR3aa: CASSEFLAAQETQYF; CDR3nt: TGCGCCAGCAGTGAGTTCCTAGCGGCTCAAGAGACCCAGTACTTC
v_gene: TRBV6-6; j_gene: TRBJ1-6; d_gene: TRBD1; abundance: NA; CDR3aa: CASSRTGPNVGVSYNSPLHF; CDR3nt: TGTGCCAGCAGTCGGACAGGGCCGAACGTGGGGGTCTCCTATAATTCACCCCTCCACTTT
v_gene: TRBV5-6; j_gene: TRBJ1-2; d_gene: TRBD1; abundance: NA; CDR3aa: CASSFPRTGAYGYTF; CDR3nt: TGTGCCAGCAGCTTCCCTCGGACAGGGGCCTATGGCTACACCTTC
v_gene: TRBV3-1/TRBV3-2; j_gene: TRBJ1-3; d_gene: TRBD1; abundance: NA; CDR3aa: CASSHVLGQGGNTIYF; CDR3nt: TGTGCCAGCAGCCATGTACTGGGACAGGGGGGAAACACCATATATTTT
v_gene: TRBV3-1/TRBV3-2; j_gene: TRBJ1-4; d_gene: NA; abundance: NA; CDR3aa: CASSQDRGRGPLRPNEKLFF; CDR3nt: TGTGCCAGCAGCCAAGATAGGGGCAGGGGCCCCCTTCGACCTAATGAAAAACTGTTTTTT
v_gene: TRBV11-2; j_gene: TRBJ1-2; d_gene: NA; abundance: NA; CDR3aa: CASSLAGGADGYTF; CDR3nt: TGTGCCAGCAGCTTAGCGGGGGGCGCGGATGGCTACACCTTC
v_gene: TRBV27; j_gene: TRBJ2-7; d_gene: TRBD1; abundance: NA; CDR3aa: CASSLPGQGYEQYF; CDR3nt: TGTGCCAGCAGTCTTCCGGGACAGGGCTACGAGCAGTACTTC
v_gene: TRBV20-1; j_gene: TRBJ1-5; d_gene: NA; abundance: NA; CDR3aa: CSASTGRQPQHF; CDR3nt: TGCAGTGCTAGTACAGGTCGTCAGCCCCAGCATTTT
v_gene: TRBV9; j_gene: TRBJ1-1; d_gene: NA; abundance: NA; CDR3aa: CASSLRGGGDGTEAFF; CDR3nt: TGTGCCAGCAGCCTCAGGGGCGGGGGTGATGGCACTGAAGCTTTCTTT
v_gene: TRBV5-1; j_gene: TRBJ1-2; d_gene: NA; abundance: NA; CDR3aa: CASSFAGRDYGYTF; CDR3nt: TGCGCCAGCAGCTTCGCTGGTCGGGACTATGGCTACACCTTC
v_gene: TRBV19; j_gene: TRBJ2-2; d_gene: NA; abundance: NA; CDR3aa: CASRRTWTENTGELFF; CDR3nt: TGTGCCAGTAGAAGGACCTGGACAGAGAACACCGGGGAGCTGTTTTTT
v_gene: TRBV29-1; j_gene: TRBJ1-2; d_gene: NA; abundance: NA; CDR3aa: CSVEGAGYGYTF; CDR3nt: TGCAGCGTTGAAGGGGCAGGTTATGGCTACACCTTC
v_gene: TRBV11-1; j_gene: TRBJ1-2; d_gene: TRBD1; abundance: NA; CDR3aa: CASREGQAYGYTF; CDR3nt: TGTGCCAGCAGAGAGGGACAGGCATATGGCTACACCTTC
v_gene: TRBV5-1; j_gene: TRBJ1-5; d_gene: NA; abundance: NA; CDR3aa: CGPHLRGGFCNQPQHF; CDR3nt: TGCGGCCCCCATTTGCGGGGGGGGTTTTGCAATCAGCCCCAGCATTTT
v_gene: TRBV3-1/TRBV3-2; j_gene: TRBJ1-4; d_gene: TRBD1; abundance: once; CDR3aa: CASSPWDREKEKLFF; CDR3nt: TGTGCCAGCAGCCCCTGGGACAGGGAAAAGGAAAAACTGTTTTTT
v_gene: TRBV7-9; j_gene: TRBJ1-4; d_gene: NA; abundance: NA; CDR3aa: CASSSSTRNEKLFF; CDR3nt: TGTGCCAGCAGCTCCAGTACCCGTAATGAAAAACTGTTTTTT
v_gene: TRBV5-1; j_gene: TRBJ1-2; d_gene: TRBD1; abundance: NA; CDR3aa: CASSSGQGSDGYTF; CDR3nt: TGCGCCAGCAGCTCCGGACAGGGTTCGGATGGCTACACCTTC
v_gene: TRBV4-1; j_gene: TRBJ1-1; d_gene: NA; abundance: once; CDR3aa: CASSQDRDTEAFF; CDR3nt: TGCGCCAGCAGCCAAGACAGGGACACTGAAGCTTTCTTT
v_gene: TRBV11-2; j_gene: TRBJ2-3; d_gene: NA; abundance: NA; CDR3aa: CASSLGFGAQYF; CDR3nt: TGTGCCAGCAGCTTAGGCTTCGGGGCGCAGTATTTT
v_gene: TRBV2; j_gene: TRBJ1-5; d_gene: NA; abundance: NA; CDR3aa: CASSGSAVRQPQHF; CDR3nt: TGTGCCAGCAGTGGGAGTGCGGTCCGTCAGCCCCAGCATTTT